A selection of T cell receptor beta chains follows, all from one sample in a study of T cell changes during pregnancy in multiple sclerosis. Profiling relied on immunoSEQ multiplex PCR, and the TCRdb table lists in-frame clones only, not all of them. The data show tens of thousands of clones, with roughly 92% seen just once and just over 2% held by the top ten. The sequenced sample was peripheral blood, obtained after pregnancy. All receptors come from a female donor with multiple sclerosis, enrolled in a pregnancy study. CDR3s include the opening cysteine and the closing phenylalanine or tryptophan. D genes are given only for firm matches. Not every row has a clone size; where given, it reads once, few, many or a size class.

J	size	D	V	DNA	CDR3
TRBJ2-7	-	-	TRBV15	TGTGCCACCAGCAGAGCGGGGGACGAGCAGTACTTC	CATSRAGDEQYF
TRBJ1-2	-	-	TRBV29-1	TGCAGCGTTGAAGATAGCAGAGGATATGGCTACACCTTC	CSVEDSRGYGYTF
TRBJ2-3	-	-	TRBV18	TGTGCCAGCTCCAGGGCTACAACTAGCACAGATACGCAGTATTTT	CASSRATTSTDTQYF
TRBJ2-1	-	TRBD2	TRBV5-1	TGCGCCAGCAGCTTGGCCGCGAGCGGGAGGTTACCCTCCTACAATGAGCAGTTCTTC	CASSLAASGRLPSYNEQFF
TRBJ2-7	-	TRBD2	TRBV7-2	TGTGCCAGCAGCTTCTACTCCGGGACTAGCTCCTACGAGCAGTACTTC	CASSFYSGTSSYEQYF
TRBJ1-1	-	-	TRBV5-5	TGTGCCAGCAGACCTTTGGGGGCGGAAGGTTTGAACACTGAAGCTTTCTTT	CASRPLGAEGLNTEAFF
TRBJ1-2	-	TRBD1	TRBV6-5	TGTGCCAGCACGAAAACGGACAGGGAGTCTGCCTACACCTTC	CASTKTDRESAYTF
TRBJ1-2	-	TRBD1	TRBV7-2	TGTGCCAGCAGCCTGGGACAGGGAAGACAGTTTGGCTACACCTTC	CASSLGQGRQFGYTF
TRBJ2-7	-	-	TRBV28	TGTGCCAGCAGTTCCTCTAACTCCTACGAGCAGTACTTC	CASSSSNSYEQYF
TRBJ1-3	-	-	TRBV13	TGTGCCAGCAGGGTGTTGGGAGACACCATATATTTT	CASRVLGDTIYF
TRBJ2-1	-	TRBD2	TRBV30	TGTGCCTGGAGTGTATTCGGGACTAGCGGTCCCAATGAGCAGTTCTTC	CAWSVFGTSGPNEQFF
TRBJ1-2	-	TRBD1	TRBV5-4	TGTGCCAGCAGCTCAACCGGGACAGGGGGCGCCTATGGCTACACCTTC	CASSSTGTGGAYGYTF
TRBJ1-3	-	-	TRBV1	TGCACCAGCAGCCAAGCGGTCCGGAGCTCTGGAAACACCATATATTTT	CTSSQAVRSSGNTIYF
TRBJ1-1	-	-	TRBV6-6	TGTGCCAGCCGGAGGTCAGGGACTAACACTGAAGCTTTCTTT	CASRRSGTNTEAFF
TRBJ1-2	-	-	TRBV7-2	TGTGCCAGCAGCTTAGCTTTCAGAAAAGAGGGATACTATGGCTACACCTTC	CASSLAFRKEGYYGYTF
TRBJ2-5	-	-	TRBV6-5	TGTGCCAGCAGTTACTCGACTGTGGGACTTCAAGAGACCCAGTACTTC	CASSYSTVGLQETQYF
TRBJ2-1	few	TRBD2	TRBV5-1	TGCGCCAGCAGCTTGACTAGCGGGGGGCAAGATGAGCAGTTCTTC	CASSLTSGGQDEQFF
TRBJ2-3	-	TRBD2	TRBV30	TGTGCCTGGAGTAAGGGGCTAGCGGGGTCAGGGGATACGCAGTATTTT	CAWSKGLAGSGDTQYF
TRBJ2-7	-	TRBD1	TRBV30	TGTGCCTGGAACGCAGGGGGCTACGAGCAGTACTTC	CAWNAGGYEQYF
TRBJ1-2	-	-	TRBV9	TGTGCCAGCAGCGTATCAGTGGGGGGAGCTAACTATGGCTACACCTTC	CASSVSVGGANYGYTF
TRBJ2-7	-	TRBD1	TRBV30	TGTGCCTGGAGGCTGACAGGGGGGACTTACGAGCAGTACTTC	CAWRLTGGTYEQYF
TRBJ2-7	-	-	TRBV5-4	TGTGCCAGCAGCTCAGAGACAGGCTACGAGCAGTACTTC	CASSSETGYEQYF
TRBJ1-4	-	TRBD1	TRBV12-5	TGTGCTAGTGGTTTGGCCTCGACAGGGCGCTATGAAAAACTGTTTTTT	CASGLASTGRYEKLFF
TRBJ2-7	-	-	TRBV18	TGTGCCAGCTCACCCAGCTCCTACGAGCAGTACTTC	CASSPSSYEQYF
TRBJ1-2	-	-	TRBV7-9	TGTGCCAGCAGCTTCCGGGATATTGGCTACACCTTC	CASSFRDIGYTF
TRBJ1-2	-	-	TRBV4-3	TGCGCCAGCAGCCGTTCGACACCCTCTAACTATGGCTACACCTTC	CASSRSTPSNYGYTF
TRBJ2-5	-	-	TRBV20-1	TGCAGTGTCAGCAGGGAAGAGACCCAGTACTTC	CSVSREETQYF
TRBJ2-2	-	TRBD2	TRBV11-2	TGTGCCAGCAGCCTAGAGGGACTAGCGGGATTCACCGGGGAGCTGTTTTTT	CASSLEGLAGFTGELFF
TRBJ1-1	-	TRBD1	TRBV2	TGTGCCAGCAGTGAAGAGGGACAGGGGAACACTGAAGCTTTCTTT	CASSEEGQGNTEAFF
TRBJ2-2	-	TRBD1	TRBV6-6	TGTGCCAGCAGACCCACCGGGACAGGTCCGACCGGGGAGCTGTTTTTT	CASRPTGTGPTGELFF
TRBJ2-5	-	TRBD1	TRBV9	TGTGCCAGCAGCGTAGCTCAAGGGACAGGGCGGGAGACCCAGTACTTC	CASSVAQGTGRETQYF
TRBJ2-5	-	TRBD2	TRBV9	TGTGCCAGCAGCGTAGCGGGTAGCGGGAGCTCAGAGACCCAGTACTTC	CASSVAGSGSSETQYF
TRBJ1-4	-	-	TRBV7-9	TGTGCCAGCAGCTTACAAAGGGGCTCAACTAATGAAAAACTGTTTTTT	CASSLQRGSTNEKLFF
TRBJ2-1	-	-	TRBV2	TGTGCCAGCATAGACAATGAGCAGTTCTTC	CASIDNEQFF
TRBJ2-5	-	TRBD2	TRBV11-2	TGTGCCAGCAGCTTTCAGCCTTGGACTAGGTGGGAGACCCAGTACTTC	CASSFQPWTRWETQYF
TRBJ2-7	-	TRBD2	TRBV5-1	TGCGCCAGCAGCTCCCAGACTAGCGGGGGAGAGCAGTACTTC	CASSSQTSGGEQYF
TRBJ2-3	once	TRBD2	TRBV19	TGTGCCAGTAGTACGGGACTAGCGGGACTTGCAGATACGCAGTATTTT	CASSTGLAGLADTQYF
TRBJ2-7	-	-	TRBV4-2	TGTGCCAGCAGCCAACGAACCGGGGTCGCCTACGAGCAGTACTTC	CASSQRTGVAYEQYF
TRBJ1-3	once	-	TRBV7-9	TGTGCCAGCAGCTTAGGATTTAGGGGAAGAGGAAACACCATATATTTT	CASSLGFRGRGNTIYF
TRBJ1-1	-	-	TRBV5-4	TGTGCCAGCAGCACCCCAGGGGCTGAAGCTTTCTTT	CASSTPGAEAFF
TRBJ2-3	-	TRBD2	TRBV5-1	TGCGCCAGCAGCGCAACTAGCGGGAGCACAGATACGCAGTATTTT	CASSATSGSTDTQYF
TRBJ1-4	-	-	TRBV7-9	TGTGCCAGCAGCAACGATTTTACAGGGTCAAGGGAAAAACTGTTTTTT	CASSNDFTGSREKLFF
TRBJ2-6	-	TRBD1	TRBV27	TGTGCCAGCAGTTTAAGAGGGGGCGGTCTAGTCTCTGGGGCCAACGTCCTGACTTTC	CASSLRGGGLVSGANVLTF
TRBJ2-1	-	TRBD2	TRBV5-4	TGTGCCAGCAGCGCCGGACTAGCGGAGTACAATGAGCAGTTCTTC	CASSAGLAEYNEQFF
TRBJ1-1	-	-	TRBV28	TGTGCCAGCAGTTTTAATGGAATAACGGGGAAAGGAGCTTTCTTT	CASSFNGITGKGAFF
TRBJ2-7	-	TRBD1	TRBV4-3	TGCGCCAGCAGCCAAGATGCGGGACAGGTCGAGCAGTACTTC	CASSQDAGQVEQYF
TRBJ1-1	-	-	TRBV5-1	TGCGCCAGCAGCTTGACAGGGAGCAGGAACACTGAAGCTTTCTTT	CASSLTGSRNTEAFF
TRBJ2-1	-	-	TRBV5-1	TGCGCCAGCAGCTTGGCCAAATCCGGGAATGAGCAGTTCTTC	CASSLAKSGNEQFF
TRBJ2-7	once	TRBD2	TRBV30	TGTGCCTGGGGAAAAGGACTAGCAACCTACGAGCAGTACTTC	CAWGKGLATYEQYF
TRBJ1-1	-	-	TRBV29-1	TGCAGCGTCCAGCAGGGGACTGAAGCTTTCTTT	CSVQQGTEAFF
TRBJ2-1	-	TRBD2	TRBV30	TGTGCCTACCTTCGTGGGGCTAGCGGGAGACACAATGAGCAGTTCTTC	CAYLRGASGRHNEQFF
TRBJ1-2	-	-	TRBV5-6	TGTGCCAGCAGCTTGGGCAGGGAAGTGGGTGGCTACACCTTC	CASSLGREVGGYTF
TRBJ1-1	-	-	TRBV5-1	TGCGCCAGCAGCTTTTCGCAGGGGGAAGCTTTCTTT	CASSFSQGEAFF
TRBJ2-1	-	TRBD1	TRBV5-1	TGCGCCAGCAGCTTAGGACAGGGGTTGGGGGACGTAGGTGAGCAGTTCTTC	CASSLGQGLGDVGEQFF
TRBJ2-2	-	TRBD2	TRBV4-3	TGCGCCAGCAGCCCCTCCGGGACTAGCGGGGGGAGAGGGGGTCTGTTTTTT	CASSPSGTSGGRGGLFF
TRBJ1-2	-	TRBD1	TRBV7-9	TGTGCCAGCAGCTTATCCCAGGGGGCTAACTATGGCTACACCTTC	CASSLSQGANYGYTF
TRBJ2-5	-	TRBD1	TRBV9	TGTGCCAGCAGCGGGGGCCAGGGGGCGGGAGAGACCCAGTACTTC	CASSGGQGAGETQYF
TRBJ2-7	-	TRBD2	TRBV30	TGTGCCTGGAGTTGGGGAGGGTACGAGCAGTACTTC	CAWSWGGYEQYF
TRBJ2-1	-	TRBD1	TRBV30	TGTGCCTGGAGTTTTGGACAGGGTATCGGTCAGTTCTTC	CAWSFGQGIGQFF
TRBJ2-3	-	TRBD2	TRBV4-1	TGCGCCAGCAGCCAAGAACTAGCGGGAGCTTTCGGAGATACGCAGTATTTT	CASSQELAGAFGDTQYF